The text below deals with one T cell receptor (beta chain). The record originates from a study of T cell changes during pregnancy in multiple sclerosis. The repertoire was sequenced with immunoSEQ multiplex PCR; TCRdb's copy has only in-frame clones and lacks some. The sample yields more than 40,000 clones, around 93% seen once. This CDR3 has 16 residues. The V gene's germline CDR1 is MGHDK and CDR2 SYGVNS. V was clipped by 4 bases and J by 4 bases, with 19 bases between them. V gene TRBV25-1 combines with J gene TRBJ1-1; D is possibly TRBD1 (6 bases). This sample comprised CD8+ T cells from peripheral blood mononuclear cells, obtained in the first trimester of pregnancy. The TCR originated in a female donor with multiple sclerosis, enrolled in a pregnancy study. This CDR3 is CASSAWGAGGSTEAFF. The CDR3 DNA reads as TGTGCCAGCAGTGCATGGGGGGCGGGGGGTAGCACTGAAGCTTTCTTT. The whole variable domain, remainder taken from reference TRBV25-1 and TRBJ1-1, is EADIYQTPRYLVIGTGKKITLECSQTMGHDKMYWYQQDPGMELHLIHYSYGVNSTEKGDLSSESTVSRIRTEHFPLTLESARPSHTSQYLCASSAWGAGGSTEAFFGQGTRLTVV.